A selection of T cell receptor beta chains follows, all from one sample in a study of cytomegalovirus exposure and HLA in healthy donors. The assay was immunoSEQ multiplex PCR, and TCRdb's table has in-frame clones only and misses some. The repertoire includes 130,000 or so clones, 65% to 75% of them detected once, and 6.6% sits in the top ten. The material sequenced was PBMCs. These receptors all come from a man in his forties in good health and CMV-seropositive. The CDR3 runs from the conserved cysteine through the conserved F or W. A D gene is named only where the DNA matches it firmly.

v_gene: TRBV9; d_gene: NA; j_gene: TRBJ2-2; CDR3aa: CASSVEAGPPLPGELFF
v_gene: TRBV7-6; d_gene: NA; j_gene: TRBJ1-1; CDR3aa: CASSLGLQNTEAFF
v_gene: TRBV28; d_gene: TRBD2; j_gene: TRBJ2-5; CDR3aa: CASTFGTSAQETQYF
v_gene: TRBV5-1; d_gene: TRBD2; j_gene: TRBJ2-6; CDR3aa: CASSPGGTSSGANVLTF
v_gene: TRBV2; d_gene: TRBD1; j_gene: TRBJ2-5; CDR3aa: CASRETGVMETQYF
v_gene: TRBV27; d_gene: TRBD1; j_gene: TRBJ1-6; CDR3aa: CASSTPGQLDNSPLHF
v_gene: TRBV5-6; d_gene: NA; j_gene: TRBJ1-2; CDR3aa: CASSLARGYTF
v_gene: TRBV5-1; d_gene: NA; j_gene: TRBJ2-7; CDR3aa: CASSVQAHSYEQYF
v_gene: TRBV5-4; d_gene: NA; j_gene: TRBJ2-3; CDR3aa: CASSWGADTQYF
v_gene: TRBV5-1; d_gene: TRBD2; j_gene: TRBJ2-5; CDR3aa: CASSWGGRETQYF
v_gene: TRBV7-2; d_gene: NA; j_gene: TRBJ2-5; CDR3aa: CASSPNWARETQYF
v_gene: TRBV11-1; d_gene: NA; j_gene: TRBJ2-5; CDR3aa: CASSSGAGQETQYF
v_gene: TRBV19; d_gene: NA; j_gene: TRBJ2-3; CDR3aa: CASSIASGDTQYF
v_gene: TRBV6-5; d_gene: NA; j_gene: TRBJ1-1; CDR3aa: CASRRQAMNTEAFF
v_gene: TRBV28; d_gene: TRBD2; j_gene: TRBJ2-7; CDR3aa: CASTPSGRSSYEQYF
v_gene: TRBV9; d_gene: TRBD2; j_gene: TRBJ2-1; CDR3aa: CASSAVTSREQFF
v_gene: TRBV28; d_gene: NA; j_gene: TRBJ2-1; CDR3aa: CASSLQGGSNEQFF
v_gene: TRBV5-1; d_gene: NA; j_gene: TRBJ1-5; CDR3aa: CASSLDGGINQPQHF
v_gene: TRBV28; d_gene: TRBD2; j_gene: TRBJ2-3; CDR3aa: CAIKTSGPDTQYF
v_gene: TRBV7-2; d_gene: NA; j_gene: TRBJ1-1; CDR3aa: CASSLYGSGNTEAFF
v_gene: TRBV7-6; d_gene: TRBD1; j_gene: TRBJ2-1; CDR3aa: CASTVGTGGNEQFF
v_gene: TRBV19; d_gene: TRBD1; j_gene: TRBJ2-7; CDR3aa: CASSLRDRGLYEQYF
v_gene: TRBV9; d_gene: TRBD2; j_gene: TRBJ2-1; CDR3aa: CASSVEGTRLAGRHNEQFF
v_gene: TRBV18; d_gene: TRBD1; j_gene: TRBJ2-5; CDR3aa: CASSPGQGETQYF
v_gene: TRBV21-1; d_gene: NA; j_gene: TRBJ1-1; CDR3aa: CASSKARNRSNTEAFF
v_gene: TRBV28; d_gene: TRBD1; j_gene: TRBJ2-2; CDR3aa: CASRGTANTGELFF
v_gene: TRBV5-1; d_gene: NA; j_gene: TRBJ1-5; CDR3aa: CASSLRGNQPQHF
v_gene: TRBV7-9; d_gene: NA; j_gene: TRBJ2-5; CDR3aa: CASSLGTEKETQYF
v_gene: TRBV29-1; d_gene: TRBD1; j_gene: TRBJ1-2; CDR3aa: CSVASPGQGNYGYTF
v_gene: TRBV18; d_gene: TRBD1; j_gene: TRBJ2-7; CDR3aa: CASSRDRGSYEQYF
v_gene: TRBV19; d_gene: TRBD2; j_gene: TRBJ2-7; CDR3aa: CASNNGGYEQYF
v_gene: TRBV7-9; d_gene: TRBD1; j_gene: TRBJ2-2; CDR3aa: CASMTGGNTGELFF
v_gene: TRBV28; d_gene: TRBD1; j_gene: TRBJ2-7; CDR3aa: CASRPGQGVSHEQYF
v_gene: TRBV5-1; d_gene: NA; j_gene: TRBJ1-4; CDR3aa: CASSRGTGRNEKLFF
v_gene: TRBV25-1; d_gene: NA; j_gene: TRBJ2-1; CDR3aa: CASSEVLNGQFF
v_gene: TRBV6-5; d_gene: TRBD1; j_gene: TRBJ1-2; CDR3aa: CATRSGQGSNYGYTF
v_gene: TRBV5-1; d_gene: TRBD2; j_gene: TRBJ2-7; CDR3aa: CASTPGGDPYEQYF
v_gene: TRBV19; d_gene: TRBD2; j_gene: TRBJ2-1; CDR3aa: CASKLAGGLENEQFF
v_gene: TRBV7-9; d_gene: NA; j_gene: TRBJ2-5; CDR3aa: CSSSLSLADQETQYF
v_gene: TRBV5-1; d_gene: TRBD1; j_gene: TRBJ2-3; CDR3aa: CASSTHRDRDTDTQYF
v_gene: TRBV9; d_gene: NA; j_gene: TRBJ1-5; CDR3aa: CASSVGDIPNQPQHF
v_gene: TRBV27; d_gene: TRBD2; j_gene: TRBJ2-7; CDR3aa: CASGGGGFSYEQYF
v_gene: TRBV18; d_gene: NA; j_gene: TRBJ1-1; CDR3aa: CASSPQGNTEAFF
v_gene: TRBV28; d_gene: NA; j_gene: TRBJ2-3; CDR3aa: CATRGPGTDTQYF
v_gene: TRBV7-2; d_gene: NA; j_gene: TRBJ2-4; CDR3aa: CASSLFVDLGGSPKNIQYF